These T cell receptor beta chains were read from a single sample in a study of Graves' ophthalmopathy and Graves' hyperthyroidism. TCRdb used MiXCR to reprocess the multiplex PCR reads, holding one entry per CDR3 protein. Of about 620,000 distinct CDR3 sequences in the sample, 20% to 25% are singletons; the top ten hold more than 5.5%. Sequenced input: peripheral blood. These receptor sequences come from a woman under 30 with stable Graves' hyperthyroidism. Some clones in this sample may be carry-over from other donors' samples. Both conserved end residues are part of each CDR3. A D gene is named only where the DNA matches it firmly. Only part of the rows carry a size: once, few, many, or a class if the clone is expanded.

v_call,clone_size,j_call,d_call,cdr3_aa,cdr3_nt
TRBV6-5,many,TRBJ1-1,TRBD1,CASTTTGGNTEAFF,TGTGCCAGCACCACGACAGGGGGGAACACTGAAGCTTTCTTT
TRBV6-5,.,TRBJ1-3,TRBD1,CASSYGQGGNTIYF,TGTGCCAGCAGTTACGGACAGGGTGGAAACACCATATATTTT
TRBV28,many,TRBJ2-3,.,CASSLDTDTQYF,TGTGCCAGCAGTCTGGACACAGATACGCAGTATTTT
TRBV28,few,TRBJ1-5,.,CASSTGLKNQPQHF,TGTGCCAGCAGTACAGGATTGAAGAATCAGCCCCAGCATTTT
TRBV19,many,TRBJ2-7,TRBD2,CASSAGDYEQYF,TGTGCCAGTAGTGCGGGAGACTACGAGCAGTACTTC
TRBV6-2/TRBV6-3,.,TRBJ2-7,.,CASSSSASLYDQYF,TGTGCCAGCAGTTCTAGCGCGAGTCTATACGATCAGTACTTC
TRBV30,many,TRBJ1-2,.,CAWSDYSYGYTF,TGTGCCTGGAGTGACTACTCCTATGGCTACACCTTC
TRBV11-2,few,TRBJ1-1,.,CASSLLAGTVTEAFF,TGTGCCAGCAGCTTATTGGCAGGGACGGTGACTGAAGCTTTCTTT
TRBV7-2,many,TRBJ1-5,.,CASSFGGRSNQPQHF,TGTGCCAGCAGCTTCGGGGGGAGGAGCAATCAGCCCCAGCATTTT
TRBV20-1,many,TRBJ2-5,.,CSARRVETQYF,TGCAGTGCTAGGAGGGTAGAGACCCAGTACTTC
TRBV30,few,TRBJ2-4,.,CAWSREGDKNIQYF,TGTGCCTGGAGTCGTGAGGGTGACAAAAACATTCAGTACTTC
TRBV6-2/TRBV6-3,many,TRBJ2-7,TRBD1,CASRGQGVSYEQYF,TGTGCCAGCAGGGGACAGGGGGTTTCCTACGAGCAGTACTTC
TRBV4-2,.,TRBJ1-5,TRBD1,CASSQSTGFHFSGSNQPQHF,TGTGCCAGCAGCCAGTCGACAGGGTTTCATTTTTCTGGGAGCAATCAGCCCCAGCATTTT
TRBV10-1,.,TRBJ1-2,TRBD1,CASSPGQGSIGYTF,TGCGCCAGCAGTCCGGGACAGGGATCTATTGGCTACACCTTC
TRBV15,.,TRBJ1-6,.,CATSRDGQGAAPLHF,TGTGCCACCAGCAGAGATGGCCAGGGAGCGGCACCCCTCCACTTT
TRBV6-2/TRBV6-3,many,TRBJ1-1,.,CASRSRQEMNTEAFF,TGTGCCAGCAGATCCCGACAGGAAATGAACACTGAAGCTTTCTTT
TRBV6-1,.,TRBJ2-5,.,CASSIQVAGEAQYF,TGTGCCAGCAGTATTCAGGTTGCCGGAGAGGCCCAGTACTTC
TRBV28,many,TRBJ2-7,TRBD2,CASSFLAGEMYEQYF,TGTGCCAGCAGTTTTCTAGCGGGAGAAATGTACGAGCAGTACTTC
TRBV6-2/TRBV6-3,.,TRBJ1-1,TRBD1,CASGTGFTEAFF,TGTGCCAGCGGGACAGGGTTCACTGAAGCTTTCTTT
TRBV29-1,many,TRBJ1-1,.,CSVGRDEARPEAFF,TGCAGCGTTGGGAGGGATGAGGCCAGGCCTGAAGCTTTCTTT
TRBV12-3/TRBV12-4,many,TRBJ1-2,.,CASTRQEDYGYTF,TGTGCCAGCACTCGACAGGAGGACTATGGCTACACCTTC
TRBV6-1,.,TRBJ1-1,TRBD1,CASGGQGAEAFF,TGTGCCAGCGGTGGACAGGGGGCTGAAGCTTTCTTT
TRBV28,few,TRBJ2-5,TRBD2,CASRRGFRETQYF,TGTGCCAGCAGGCGGGGGTTTCGAGAGACCCAGTACTTC
TRBV7-9,many,TRBJ2-7,.,CASSPTDGLHEQYF,TGTGCCAGCAGCCCAACGGACGGACTTCACGAGCAGTACTTC
TRBV7-6,many,TRBJ1-3,.,CASSSTFLGNTIYF,TGTGCCAGCAGCTCGACTTTCCTCGGAAACACCATATATTTT
TRBV10-3,.,TRBJ2-3,.,CATTFLGGDYTDTQYF,TGTGCCACCACATTTTTAGGGGGGGACTACACAGATACGCAGTATTTT
TRBV11-2,.,TRBJ2-2,TRBD2,CASSPVGGTPGGGELFF,TGTGCCAGCAGCCCGGTCGGGGGGACTCCAGGAGGCGGGGAGCTGTTTTTT
TRBV7-9,.,TRBJ2-4,.,CASSLSGVLKNIQYF,TGTGCCAGCAGCTTATCAGGGGTACTCAAAAACATTCAGTACTTC
TRBV11-3,.,TRBJ1-6,.,CASSLEGRGRSPLHF,TGTGCCAGCAGCTTAGAAGGCAGGGGAAGGTCACCCCTCCACTTT
TRBV4-2,many,TRBJ1-2,TRBD1,CASSHLGQGGGYTF,TGTGCCAGCAGCCACTTGGGACAGGGTGGCGGCTACACCTTC
TRBV19,many,TRBJ2-4,TRBD2,CASSMAGGHQNIQYF,TGTGCCAGTAGTATGGCGGGAGGACACCAAAACATTCAGTACTTC
TRBV10-3,many,TRBJ1-2,.,CAISESTGYTF,TGTGCCATCAGTGAGTCGACGGGCTACACCTTC
TRBV10-2,many,TRBJ2-7,.,CATGRIPYEQYF,TGCGCCACTGGACGGATACCCTACGAGCAGTACTTC
TRBV6-2/TRBV6-3,many,TRBJ2-2,TRBD1,CAISYSKGQGGIGELFF,TGTGCCATCAGTTACTCCAAAGGACAGGGAGGAATCGGGGAGCTGTTTTTT
TRBV9,many,TRBJ2-7,.,CASSPGGTGEQYF,TGTGCCAGCAGCCCCGGGGGTACGGGGGAGCAGTACTTC
TRBV28,many,TRBJ2-7,.,CASSLSGGTLYEQYF,TGTGCCAGCAGTTTATCCGGGGGTACCTTATACGAGCAGTACTTC
TRBV5-1,few,TRBJ2-5,.,CASSLEPHVKTQYF,TGCGCCAGCAGCTTGGAACCGCACGTCAAGACCCAGTACTTC
TRBV7-8,few,TRBJ2-7,.,CASTLNYEQYF,TGTGCCAGCACCCTTAACTACGAGCAGTACTTC
TRBV29-1,once,TRBJ1-2,.,CSVLWSNYGYTF,TGCAGCGTTCTTTGGAGTAACTATGGCTACACCTTC
TRBV7-8,.,TRBJ1-1,.,CASSFVDGGNTEAFF,TGTGCCAGCAGCTTTGTGGATGGGGGGAACACTGAAGCTTTCTTT
TRBV2,once,TRBJ1-2,.,CASSDSGVVGYTF,TGTGCCAGCAGTGATTCCGGGGTCGTTGGCTACACCTTC
TRBV10-3,many,TRBJ2-5,.,CAISESSGGGTQYF,TGTGCCATCAGTGAGTCGTCAGGCGGCGGGACCCAGTACTTC
TRBV12-3/TRBV12-4,few,TRBJ2-5,TRBD1,CASSYRGLQETQYF,TGTGCCAGCAGTTACAGGGGGCTTCAAGAGACCCAGTACTTC
TRBV11-2,.,TRBJ1-3,.,CASNSPNGQTGNTIYF,TGTGCCAGCAACTCCCCAAATGGGCAAACTGGAAACACCATATATTTT
TRBV27,many,TRBJ1-6,.,CASSLSAAPNSPLHF,TGTGCCAGCAGTTTATCGGCGGCGCCCAATTCACCCCTCCACTTT
TRBV29-1,many,TRBJ1-1,TRBD1,CSVRPGGQGRTEAFF,TGCAGCGTCCGACCGGGGGGACAGGGTCGCACTGAAGCTTTCTTT